This T cell receptor (beta chain) derives from a study of T cells in Graves' hyperthyroidism and ophthalmopathy. Study-level findings and limits: Separation of ophthalmopathy from stable hyperthyroidism was achieved by a 13 V-J model.

There are a few counts of this clonotype. The antigen is unknown. Amplification targeted TCR beta CDR3 regions from RNA transcripts. HTBI primers were used for first-round RT-PCR of the TCR CDR3. TCRdb re-called the multiplex PCR reads with MiXCR, one entry per CDR3 protein. The data hold hundreds of thousands of distinct CDR3 sequences, with 20% observed a single time. Source material: blood. This sequence was found in a man aged 25-45 years with Graves' ophthalmopathy.

The CDR3 region is CASSQGRGQMLYGYTF. The CDR3 region has the DNA TGTGCCAGCAGCCAGGGGCGGGGTCAGATGCTATATGGCTACACCTTC. This chain uses TRBV3-1 with TRBJ1-2, with a weak D call TRBD1 (5 bases). Trimming cost V 3 bases and J 5 bases, with 19 bases left between them. Germline CDR1 and CDR2: LGHDT and YNNKEL (reference sequence). The CDR3 has 16 residues.